These 29 T cell receptor beta chains came from one sample sequenced in a study of T cell changes during pregnancy in multiple sclerosis. Clones were sequenced by immunoSEQ multiplex PCR, and TCRdb holds only the in-frame ones, with some missing. The table records 77,000 or so clones, 93% of them present only once. This specimen was peripheral blood, taken in the second trimester of pregnancy. These receptors came from a female donor in good health, enrolled as a control in a pregnancy study.

This clone was detected only a few times. The V and J genes are TRBV9 and TRBJ1-1, with 9 bases fitting TRBD1. Looked up from germline, CDR1 is SGDLS and CDR2 is YYNGEE. The CDR3 length is 16 residues. V was pared by 3 bases and J by 1 base, with 7 bases of the junction left unmatched. CDR3 sequence: CASSEGTGLTNTEAFF. DNA of the CDR3: TGTGCCAGCAGCGAGGGGACAGGGCTTACGAACACTGAAGCTTTCTTT. Combining the CDR3 with reference TRBV9 and TRBJ1-1 gives the whole variable domain DSGVTQTPKHLITATGQRVTLRCSPRSGDLSVYWYQQSLDQGLQFLIQYYNGEERAKGNILERFSAQQFPDLHSELNLSSLELGDSALYFCASSEGTGLTNTEAFFGQGTRLTVV.

V gene TRBV11-3 combines with J gene TRBJ1-1; D unclear. CDR3 length equals 13 residues. Germline V CDR1 and CDR2: SGHNT, YENEEA. Trimming stripped 4 bases from V and 3 bases from J, with 9 bases between. CDR3 region: CASSWREDTEAFF. CDR3 bases: TGTGCCAGCAGCTGGAGGGAGGACACTGAAGCTTTCTTT.

V usage is TRBV21-1 and J usage is TRBJ1-2; TRBD1, the D gene given by the table, was not confirmed from the DNA. TRBV21-1 is a pseudogene. The CDR3 sequence is 14 residues long. The CDR3, as DNA: TGTGCCAGCAGCAACTCACAGGGTTTCATGGGCTACACCTTC. It is translated as CASSNSQGFMGYTF.

The count of this clone is one. The rearrangement joins TRBV9 to TRBJ2-5; D unresolved. The V gene's germline CDR1 is SGDLS and CDR2 YYNGEE. The CDR3 contains 14 residues. Trimming shortened V by 0 bases and J by 5 bases, and 11 bases separated the two germline ends. The CDR3 DNA sequence: TGTGCCAGCAGCGTAGGACTCCTGGCGGAGACCCAGTACTTC. It is translated as CASSVGLLAETQYF.

The rearrangement joins TRBV4-3 to TRBJ2-2, with D hard to call. V was trimmed by 0 bases and J by 1 base, leaving 6 bases between them. This CDR3 comprises 15 residues. CDR1 LGHNA and CDR2 YSLEER come from the germline V gene. The DNA of the CDR3 is TGCGCCAGCAGCCAAGATTCAGGGAACACCGGGGAGCTGTTTTTT. Translation gives CASSQDSGNTGELFF.

The V call is TRBV19, the J call TRBJ2-7, with a possible D match to TRBD1 (6 bases). The CDR3 is made up of 14 amino acids. Trimming removed 2 bases at V and 1 base at J, with 9 bases between. The germline V gene encodes CDR1 LNHDA and CDR2 SQIVND (reference sequence). This CDR3 reads CASSIRGRSYEQYF. Here the CDR3 DNA reads TGTGCCAGTAGTATAAGGGGGAGATCCTACGAGCAGTACTTC.

The chain links TRBV7-6 to TRBJ1-2; D remains unclear. V was shortened by 1 base and J by 2 bases, with 11 bases between the two germline ends. CDR1 and CDR2 from the germline V gene are SGHVS and FNYEAQ. The CDR3 covers 15 residues. DNA of the CDR3: TGTGCCAGCAGCTTAGGGTCTCAGTTAAACTATGGCTACACCTTC. As protein: CASSLGSQLNYGYTF.

The V call is TRBV13, the J call TRBJ2-5; TRBD1 might be the D (6 bases). CDR1 and CDR2 (germline): PRHDT, FYEKMQ (reference sequence). This CDR3 has 16 residues. V was trimmed by 1 base and J by 1 base, leaving 13 bases between them. The DNA of the CDR3 is TGTGCCAGCAGCTTAGCGACAGGACTGTTCCAAGAGACCCAGTACTTC. As protein: CASSLATGLFQETQYF.

J is TRBJ1-3 and V is TRBV27; 7 positions agree with TRBD1. CDR1 MNHEY and CDR2 SMNVEV come from the germline V gene (reference sequence). The CDR3 loop spans 15 amino acids. V gave up 6 bases and J gave up 0 bases; unmatched junction bases: 5. The CDR3 coding sequence is TGTGCCAGCAGACCCGGGGACAGCTCTGGAAACACCATATATTTT. This sequence encodes CASRPGDSSGNTIYF.

The chain carries TRBV29-1 and TRBJ2-2; 7 bases fit TRBD1. CDR1 is SQVTM and CDR2 is ANQGSEA in the germline V gene. There are 13 residues in the CDR3. V gave up 5 bases and J gave up 3 bases; unmatched junction bases: 3. The CDR3 DNA follows: TGCAGCGTTTATCAGGGGGACACCGGGGAGCTGTTTTTT. This encodes CSVYQGDTGELFF.

In this sample, this clone turned up once. This chain uses TRBV2 with TRBJ1-6; D call uncertain. Between the trimmed V and J ends, which lost 6 bases and 0 bases, there was a span of 6 bases. The CDR3 contains 14 residues. Germline V gives CDR1 SNHLY, CDR2 FYNNEI. In DNA form, the CDR3 reads TGTGCCAGCAGGGGGAGCTCCTATAATTCACCCCTCCACTTT. Its protein is CASRGSSYNSPLHF.

The gene calls are TRBV18 and TRBJ1-5, with 11 bases that match TRBD1. The CDR3 has 17 residues. V gave up 6 bases and J gave up 2 bases; unmatched junction bases: 9. Germline V gene lookup returns CDR1 KGHSH and CDR2 LQKENI. The CDR3: CASSGTGGVMGNQPQHF. The DNA of the CDR3 is TGTGCCAGCTCGGGGACAGGGGGTGTGATGGGCAATCAGCCCCAGCATTTT.

V and J are TRBV10-3 and TRBJ2-7, with D possibly TRBD1 on 6 matching bases. The CDR3 totals 15 residues. Deletions cut 0 bases from V and 3 bases from J, with 12 bases between. Germline V gene data show CDR1 as ENHRY and CDR2 as SYGVKD. The CDR3 bases are TGTGCCATCAGTGAGTCGCAGGACAGCTTCTACGAGCAGTACTTC. Protein product: CAISESQDSFYEQYF.

The rearrangement uses TRBV9 and TRBJ1-5, with D possibly matching TRBD1 (5 bases). Germline-derived CDR1 and CDR2 are SGDLS and YYNGEE. The length of the CDR3 is 16 residues. Trimming removed 4 bases at V and 6 bases at J, with 20 bases between. CDR3 region: CASSRGGQGLGQPQHF. CDR3 nucleotide sequence: TGTGCCAGCAGCAGGGGAGGGCAGGGTTTAGGTCAGCCCCAGCATTTT.

The chain couples TRBV7-2 to TRBJ1-6, with 8 positions matching TRBD1. CDR1 is SGHTA and CDR2 is FQGNSA in the germline V gene. The CDR3 sequence is 15 residues long. The V and J ends lost 4 bases and 11 bases, in that order; junction bases with no gene match: 10. The CDR3 here is CASSSTGGVTTPLHF. The CDR3 DNA reads as TGTGCCAGCAGCTCCACAGGGGGAGTAACGACACCCCTCCACTTT.

This clone was counted once. The chain is built from TRBV7-9 and TRBJ1-2, with 8 bases matching TRBD1. With 1 base clipped from V and 0 bases from J, the junction kept 1 base outside the gene matches. Germline V gene lookup returns CDR1 SEHNR and CDR2 FQNEAQ (reference sequence). This CDR3 has 15 amino acids. The chain's CDR3 is CASSLGQGTNYGYTF. DNA of the CDR3: TGTGCCAGCAGCTTAGGACAGGGGACTAACTATGGCTACACCTTC.

This chain connects TRBV2 to TRBJ1-2; 9 bases fit TRBD1. Trimming at V came to 8 bases and at J to 5 bases, leaving 12 bases not matched to a gene. The length of the CDR3 is 15 residues. CDR1 and CDR2 from the germline V gene are SNHLY and FYNNEI. The chain's CDR3 is CASLLSQGAIYGYTF. CDR3 bases: TGTGCCAGCCTCCTGTCACAGGGGGCTATTTATGGCTACACCTTC.

V gene TRBV7-2 combines with J gene TRBJ2-2; the D gene is possibly TRBD1 (6 bases). CDR1 and CDR2 from the germline V gene are SGHTA and FQGNSA. V was trimmed by 7 bases and J by 3 bases, leaving 6 bases between them. The CDR3 loop spans 12 amino acids. The chain's CDR3 is CASNRDTGELFF. In DNA form, the CDR3 reads TGTGCCAGCAACAGGGACACCGGGGAGCTGTTTTTT.

This chain connects TRBV30 to TRBJ1-2, with a weak D call TRBD1 (5 bases). Trimming took 4 bases from V and 1 from J, leaving 13 bases between them. There are 14 residues in the CDR3. Germline CDR1 GTSNPN, CDR2 SVGIG (reference sequence). CDR3 nucleotides: TGTGCCTGGACCCCCCAGGGCGGTAACTATGGCTACACCTTC. Its translation: CAWTPQGGNYGYTF.

V usage is TRBV18 and J usage is TRBJ2-2; perhaps TRBD1 as D (6 bases). The CDR3 runs to 15 residues. V was shortened by 6 bases and J by 5 bases, with 16 bases between the two germline ends. Germline CDR1 reads KGHSH; CDR2 reads LQKENI. CDR3 residues: CASSHGTGQTGELFF. The CDR3 nucleotides read TGTGCCAGCTCTCATGGCACAGGGCAGACCGGGGAGCTGTTTTTT. Full variable domain (outside the CDR3, taken from reference TRBV18 and TRBJ2-2): NAGVMQNPRHLVRRRGQEARLRCSPMKGHSHVYWYRQLPEEGLKFMVYLQKENIIDESGMPKERFSAEFPKEGPSILRIQQVVRGDSAAYFCASSHGTGQTGELFFGEGSRLTVL.

This chain joins TRBV5-1 and TRBJ2-5; D unresolved. This CDR3 spans 13 amino acids. Trimming took 0 bases from V and 4 from J, leaving 7 bases between them. Germline CDR1 is SGHRS and CDR2 is YFSETQ. CDR3 nucleotides: TGCGCCAGCAGCTTGGACAGACGAGAGACCCAGTACTTC. Its translation is CASSLDRRETQYF.

The chain has TRBV7-2 and TRBJ1-5; D is undetermined. The germline V gene has CDR1 SGHTA and CDR2 FQGNSA. CDR3 length: 14 amino acids. V was shortened by 0 bases and J by 5 bases, with 8 bases between the two germline ends. The CDR3 here is CASSLAGRDQPQHF. For the CDR3, the DNA is TGTGCCAGCAGCTTAGCAGGGAGGGATCAGCCCCAGCATTTT.

The chain combines TRBV5-6 with TRBJ2-2; 11 nucleotides match TRBD2. The germline CDR1 and CDR2 sequences are SGHDT and YYEEEE. The CDR3 length is 18 residues. Trimming removed 6 bases from V and 2 bases from J; junction bases left unmatched: 12. CDR3 sequence (DNA): TGTGCCAGCAACAGTCAGCTAGCGGGGGGCATTAACACCGGGGAGCTGTTTTTT. Encoded protein: CASNSQLAGGINTGELFF.

This chain joins TRBV4-2 and TRBJ1-1, with TRBD1 matching over 7 bases. The CDR3 contains 14 residues. Germline loops: CDR1 LGHNA, CDR2 YNFKEQ. With V trimmed by 4 bases and J by 10 bases, 12 bases remained unmatched. CDR3 protein: CASSPYFRQGRAFF. For the CDR3, the DNA is TGTGCCAGCAGCCCATACTTCCGACAGGGAAGAGCTTTCTTT.

CDR3 nucleotides: TGTGCCAGCAGCTTAGTTTCGGGGTTGACAGATACGCAGTATTTT. It specifies CASSLVSGLTDTQYF. The gene calls are TRBV7-7 and TRBJ2-3, with D perhaps matching TRBD2 (5 bases). The V gene's germline CDR1 is SSHAT and CDR2 FNYEAQ (reference sequence). CDR3 length: 15 residues. Trimming took off 1 base at V and 3 bases at J, with 11 bases between the two ends.

The CDR3 nucleotides read TGTGCCAGCAGTGAGGCAGGGCATCAGCCCCAGCATTTT. It encodes CASSEAGHQPQHF. The genes are TRBV6-1 and TRBJ1-5; tentatively, D is TRBD1 (5 bases). Germline CDR1 reads MNHNS; CDR2 reads SASEGT. V gave up 3 bases and J gave up 5 bases, with 8 bases separating them. The CDR3 spans 13 residues.

The chain joins TRBV30 to TRBJ1-6, with 8 bases identical to TRBD1. J was trimmed by 9 bases and V by 7 bases; bases with no gene match: 8. Per germline, CDR1 GTSNPN and CDR2 SVGIG (reference sequence). CDR3 length: 13 residues. The CDR3 bases are TGTGCCTCCCATACAGGGGGTAGTTCACCCCTCCACTTT. It encodes CASHTGGSSPLHF.

This clone was seen once. The chain links TRBV18 to TRBJ1-1; D perhaps matches TRBD1 (5 bases). The CDR3 loop spans 14 amino acids. Germline V gives CDR1 KGHSH, CDR2 LQKENI. The ends were cut back, 4 bases at V and 2 bases at J, with 11 bases in the middle. The CDR3: CASSHGDSNTEAFF. The CDR3 region has the DNA TGTGCCAGCTCACACGGCGACAGTAACACTGAAGCTTTCTTT.

The genes are TRBV4-3 and TRBJ1-1; tentative D call: TRBD1 (5 bases). V lost 0 bases and J 1 base, leaving 12 bases between the germline ends. Germline V lookup: CDR1 LGHNA, CDR2 YSLEER. This CDR3 is built from 16 residues. As DNA, the CDR3 is TGCGCCAGCAGCCAAGACCCCCGCGGGGCGAACACTGAAGCTTTCTTT. This sequence encodes CASSQDPRGANTEAFF.